This T cell receptor beta chain was profiled in a study of OX40 agonist ivuxolimab in advanced cancers. With baseline, cycle 4 day 1, and cycle 7 day 1 as timepoints, blood was sampled. Assay used: immunoSEQ multiplex PCR; TCRdb lists only in-frame clones, some missing. The sample carries under 85,000 clones, approximately 90% recorded once. The CDR3 consists of 18 residues. V lost 1 base, J lost 1 base, and 9 bases stayed unmatched. Per the germline V gene, CDR1 is MDHEN and CDR2 is SYDVKM. The TCR sequence derives from an adult with an advanced solid tumor such as melanoma, head and neck, liver or kidney cancer. The chain links TRBV28 to TRBJ2-1, with 8 bases fitting TRBD2. The sample was CD4+ or CD8+ T cells sorted from blood, taken in a trial of the OX40 agonist ivuxolimab. DNA for the CDR3: TGTGCCAGCAGTTTATATCGTGCTAGCGGGTTTTCCTACAATGAGCAGTTCTTC. Encoded protein: CASSLYRASGFSYNEQFF.